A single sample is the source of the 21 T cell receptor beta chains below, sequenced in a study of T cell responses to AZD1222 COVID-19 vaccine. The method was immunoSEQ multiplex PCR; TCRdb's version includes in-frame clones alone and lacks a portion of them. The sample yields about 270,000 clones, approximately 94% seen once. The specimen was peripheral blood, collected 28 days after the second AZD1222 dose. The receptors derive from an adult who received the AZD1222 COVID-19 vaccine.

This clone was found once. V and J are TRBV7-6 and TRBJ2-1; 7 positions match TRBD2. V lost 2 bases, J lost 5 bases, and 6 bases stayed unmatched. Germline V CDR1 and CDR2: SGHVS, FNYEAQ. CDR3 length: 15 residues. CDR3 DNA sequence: TGTGCCAGCAGCTTAAGCGGGGTCTTCCACAATGAGCAGTTCTTC. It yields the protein CASSLSGVFHNEQFF.

The CDR3 coding sequence is TGTGCCATCTCGACAGGACTCCCCACAGATACGCAGTATTTT. It codes for CAISTGLPTDTQYF. V and J are TRBV10-3 and TRBJ2-3; perhaps TRBD1 as D (6 bases). CDR3 length: 14 amino acids. Looked up from germline, CDR1 is ENHRY and CDR2 is SYGVKD. The V and J ends lost 8 bases and 2 bases respectively, with 14 bases between them.

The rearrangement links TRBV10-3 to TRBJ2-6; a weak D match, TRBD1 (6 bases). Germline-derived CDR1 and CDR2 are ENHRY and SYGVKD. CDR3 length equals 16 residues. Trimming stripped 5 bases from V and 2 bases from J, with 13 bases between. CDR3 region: CAISQRGGAGANVLTF. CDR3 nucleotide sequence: TGTGCCATCAGTCAAAGAGGGGGTGCTGGGGCCAACGTCCTGACTTTC.

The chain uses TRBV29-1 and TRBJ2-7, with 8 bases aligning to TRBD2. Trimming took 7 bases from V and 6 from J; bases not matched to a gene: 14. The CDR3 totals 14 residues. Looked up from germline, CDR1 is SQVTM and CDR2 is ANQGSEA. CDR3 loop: CSARTSSPSAEQYF. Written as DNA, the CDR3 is TGCAGCGCTAGGACTAGCAGCCCCTCGGCCGAGCAGTACTTC.

CDR3 nucleotide sequence: TGTGCCAGCAGCCAATGGACTAACAATGAGCAGTTCTTC. This translates into CASSQWTNNEQFF. The V and J genes are TRBV3-1 (or the pseudogene TRBV3-2) and TRBJ2-1; possible D gene TRBD2, 6 bases. CDR3 length: 13 residues. Trimming removed 2 bases at V and 5 bases at J, with 7 bases between. Per germline, CDR1 LGHDT and CDR2 YNNKEL (reference sequence).

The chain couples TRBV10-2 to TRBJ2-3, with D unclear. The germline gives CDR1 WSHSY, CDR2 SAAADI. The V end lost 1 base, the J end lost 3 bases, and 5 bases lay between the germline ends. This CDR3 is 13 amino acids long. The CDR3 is CASSEFLTDTQYF. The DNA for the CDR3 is TGCGCCAGCAGTGAGTTTCTAACAGATACGCAGTATTTT.

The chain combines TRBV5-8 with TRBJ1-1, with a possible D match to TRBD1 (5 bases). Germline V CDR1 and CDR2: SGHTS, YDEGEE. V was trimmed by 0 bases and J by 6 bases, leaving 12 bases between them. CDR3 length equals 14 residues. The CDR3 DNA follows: TGTGCCAGCAGCTTGGATGGGGCTTATGCTGAAGCTTTCTTT. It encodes CASSLDGAYAEAFF.

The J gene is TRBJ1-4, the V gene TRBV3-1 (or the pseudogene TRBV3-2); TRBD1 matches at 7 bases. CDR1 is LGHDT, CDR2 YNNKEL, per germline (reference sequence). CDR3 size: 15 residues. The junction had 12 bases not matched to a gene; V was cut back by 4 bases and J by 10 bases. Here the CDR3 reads CASSPRTGVLGKLFF. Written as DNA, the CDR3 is TGTGCCAGCAGCCCGCGAACAGGGGTACTAGGAAAACTGTTTTTT.

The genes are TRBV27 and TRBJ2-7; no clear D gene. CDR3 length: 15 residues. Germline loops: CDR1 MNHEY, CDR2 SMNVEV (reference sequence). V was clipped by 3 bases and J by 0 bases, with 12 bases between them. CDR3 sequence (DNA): TGTGCCAGCAGTTTCCAAGCGATGGGCTCCTACGAGCAGTACTTC. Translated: CASSFQAMGSYEQYF.

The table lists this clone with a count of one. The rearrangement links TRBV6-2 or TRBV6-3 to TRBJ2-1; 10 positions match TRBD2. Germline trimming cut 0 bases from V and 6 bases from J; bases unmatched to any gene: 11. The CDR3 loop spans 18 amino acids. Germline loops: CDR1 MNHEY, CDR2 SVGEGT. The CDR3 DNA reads TGTGCCAGCAGTTACTCGATTCAGCGGGAGGGCCGAGGCAATGAGCAGTTCTTC. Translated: CASSYSIQREGRGNEQFF.

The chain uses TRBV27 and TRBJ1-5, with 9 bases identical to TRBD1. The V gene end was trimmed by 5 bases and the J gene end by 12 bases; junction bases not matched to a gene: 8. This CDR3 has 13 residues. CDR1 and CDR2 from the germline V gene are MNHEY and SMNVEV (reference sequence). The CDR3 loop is CASSITGTGNQHF. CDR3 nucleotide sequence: TGTGCCAGCAGTATTACCGGGACAGGGAACCAGCATTTT.

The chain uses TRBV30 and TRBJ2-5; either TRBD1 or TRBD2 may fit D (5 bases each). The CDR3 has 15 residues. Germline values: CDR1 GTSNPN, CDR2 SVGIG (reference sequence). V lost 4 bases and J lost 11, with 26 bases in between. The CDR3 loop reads CAWTPPSGPIWGQYF. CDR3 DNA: TGTGCCTGGACCCCCCCCTCAGGACCTATCTGGGGGCAGTACTTC.

CDR3 coding DNA: TGTGCCAGCTCTACCTCCCGAGGGGACACTGAAGCTTTCTTT. Amino acid sequence: CASSTSRGDTEAFF. The gene calls are TRBV18 and TRBJ1-1, with D perhaps TRBD1 (5 bases). This CDR3 is built from 14 residues. Deletions cut 6 bases from V and 3 bases from J, with 14 bases between. Germline V gene data show CDR1 as KGHSH and CDR2 as LQKENI.

Written as DNA, the CDR3 is TGTGCCAGCAGAAAAACCTCACCGGACAGGGATTTACTGTTTTTT. It codes for CASRKTSPDRDLLFF. This chain uses TRBV28 with TRBJ1-4; 8 bases agree with TRBD1. The junction had 16 bases not matched to a gene; V was cut back by 6 bases and J by 13 bases. The CDR3 covers 15 residues. Germline V gene sequence: CDR1 MDHEN, CDR2 SYDVKM.

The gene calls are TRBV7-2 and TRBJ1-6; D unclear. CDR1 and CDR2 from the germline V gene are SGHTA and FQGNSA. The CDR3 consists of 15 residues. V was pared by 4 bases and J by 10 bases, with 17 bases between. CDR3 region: CASSSEDHTRSPLHF. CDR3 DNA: TGTGCCAGCAGCTCCGAGGACCATACCAGGTCACCCCTCCACTTT.

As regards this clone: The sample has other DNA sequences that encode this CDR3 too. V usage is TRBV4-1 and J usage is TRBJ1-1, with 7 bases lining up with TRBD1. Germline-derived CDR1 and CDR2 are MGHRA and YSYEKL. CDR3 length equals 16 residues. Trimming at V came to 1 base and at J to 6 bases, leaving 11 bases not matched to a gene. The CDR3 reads CASSQVGPGGFPEAFF. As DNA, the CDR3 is TGCGCCAGCAGCCAAGTCGGACCAGGGGGGTTCCCTGAAGCTTTCTTT.

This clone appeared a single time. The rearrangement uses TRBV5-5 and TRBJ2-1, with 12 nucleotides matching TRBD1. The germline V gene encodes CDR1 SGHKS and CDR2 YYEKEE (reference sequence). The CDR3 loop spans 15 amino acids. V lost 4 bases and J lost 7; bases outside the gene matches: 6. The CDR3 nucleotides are TGTGCCAGCAGCGACAGGGACAGGGGGCGGAATGAGCAGTTCTTC. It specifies CASSDRDRGRNEQFF.

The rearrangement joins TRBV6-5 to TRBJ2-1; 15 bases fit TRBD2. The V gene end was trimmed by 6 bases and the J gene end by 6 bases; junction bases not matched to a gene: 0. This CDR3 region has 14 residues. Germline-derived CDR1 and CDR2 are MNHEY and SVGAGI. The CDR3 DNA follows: TGTGCCAGCAGGGGACTAGCGGGGGGCAATGAGCAGTTCTTC. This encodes CASRGLAGGNEQFF.

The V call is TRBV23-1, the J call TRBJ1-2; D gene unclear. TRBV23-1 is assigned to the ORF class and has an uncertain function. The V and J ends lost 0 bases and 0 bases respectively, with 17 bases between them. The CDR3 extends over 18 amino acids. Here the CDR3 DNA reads TGCGCCAGCAGTCAATCCAGCGCGGTCGTGGGTTCTAACTATGGCTACACCTTC. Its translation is CASSQSSAVVGSNYGYTF.

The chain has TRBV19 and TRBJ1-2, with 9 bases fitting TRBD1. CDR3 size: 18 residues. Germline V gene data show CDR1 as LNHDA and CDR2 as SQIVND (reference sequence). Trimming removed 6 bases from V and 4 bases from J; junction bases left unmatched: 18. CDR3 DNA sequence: TGTGCCAGTAGCCCTATCGGGGACAGGGTCAGAAGGGTCTATGGCTACACCTTC. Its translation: CASSPIGDRVRRVYGYTF. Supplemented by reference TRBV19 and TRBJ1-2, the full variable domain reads DGGITQSPKYLFRKEGQNVTLSCEQNLNHDAMYWYRQDPGQGLRLIYYSQIVNDFQKGDIAEGYSVSREKKESFPLTVTSAQKNPTAFYLCASSPIGDRVRRVYGYTFGSGTRLTVV.

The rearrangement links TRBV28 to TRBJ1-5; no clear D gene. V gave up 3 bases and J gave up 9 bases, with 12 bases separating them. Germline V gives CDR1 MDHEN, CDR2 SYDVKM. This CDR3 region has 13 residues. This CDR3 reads CASSFEPPRPQHF. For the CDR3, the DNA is TGTGCCAGCAGTTTTGAACCACCCAGGCCCCAGCATTTT.